This T cell receptor beta chain was captured by sequencing in a study of T cells expressing NK-cell markers. On the study more broadly: One of the eight sequenced donors was seronegative, whereas the other seven were HCMV-seropositive. Study-wide points: Of CD8+ T cells, about 1.0-8% belonged to dominant NKG2C+ clonotypes in six donors. Unclear, still, was the HCMV specificity of the expanded NKG2C+ T cell clones.

This CDR3 region has 16 residues. Germline V CDR1 and CDR2: MNHEY, SMNVEV (reference sequence). TCR beta libraries carry UMIs added by 5'RACE template switching. TCRdb reprocessed the 5' RACE reads and stores each CDR3 protein as one record, lacking DNA. The sample holds over 150,000 distinct CDR3 sequences. Comment on this clonotype: Its target is not known.

The sequence came from a woman between 50 and 59 years old in good health. Sample: blood T cells: a sorted CD56 or NKG2C T cell subset, CD4+ or CD8+ T cells, or bulk PBMC T cells (not recorded which). The genes are TRBV27 and TRBJ2-5; absent DNA, TCRdb's TRBD1 call cannot be checked. CDR3 sequence: CASSPTGVGFQWTQYF.